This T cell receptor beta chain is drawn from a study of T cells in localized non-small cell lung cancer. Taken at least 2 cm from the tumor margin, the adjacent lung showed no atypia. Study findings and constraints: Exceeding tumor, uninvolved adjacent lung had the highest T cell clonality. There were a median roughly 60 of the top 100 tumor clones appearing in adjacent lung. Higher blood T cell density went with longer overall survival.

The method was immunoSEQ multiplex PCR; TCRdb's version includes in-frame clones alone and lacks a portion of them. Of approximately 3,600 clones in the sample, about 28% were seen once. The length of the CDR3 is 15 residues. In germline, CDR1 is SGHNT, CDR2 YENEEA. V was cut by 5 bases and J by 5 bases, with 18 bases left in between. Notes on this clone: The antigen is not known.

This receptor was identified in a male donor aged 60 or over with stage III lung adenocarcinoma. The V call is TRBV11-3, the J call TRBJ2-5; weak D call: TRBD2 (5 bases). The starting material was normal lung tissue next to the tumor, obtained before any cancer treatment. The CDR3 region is CASSIRRGLGETQYF. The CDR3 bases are TGTGCCAGCAGCATTCGGCGCGGGTTGGGTGAGACCCAGTACTTC.